This T cell receptor (beta chain) is drawn from a study of CD8 T cells in Susac syndrome. Study results and limitations: The relatively small number of individuals in the TCR sequencing and HLA analysis was acknowledged by the study.

CD8+ and CD4+ blood T cells underwent TCR beta sequencing. The multiple sclerosis controls, all treatment-naive patients, had relapsing-remitting disease that was stable or active. A remark on this clonotype: Its antigen remains unidentified.

Reverse transcription used about 0.45 to 1 ug RNA and random hexamers. MiXCR was run by TCRdb on the immunoSEQ multiplex PCR reads, yielding one entry per CDR3 protein. The profile covers approximately 160,000 distinct CDR3 sequences, with approximately 93% appearing a single time and around 0.097% taken by the ten largest. The CDR3 has 15 residues. The trim removed 5 bases at V and 2 bases at J, leaving 4 bases unmatched. The V gene's germline CDR1 is KGHSH and CDR2 LQKENI. The receptor comes from a human donor with multiple sclerosis. The chain couples TRBV18 to TRBJ2-1; 9 bases map to TRBD2. Sequenced sample: CD4+ T cells from PBMCs. Here the CDR3 reads CASSNSGSTYNEQFF. The CDR3, as DNA: TGTGCCAGCTCAAATAGCGGGAGCACCTACAATGAGCAGTTCTTC.